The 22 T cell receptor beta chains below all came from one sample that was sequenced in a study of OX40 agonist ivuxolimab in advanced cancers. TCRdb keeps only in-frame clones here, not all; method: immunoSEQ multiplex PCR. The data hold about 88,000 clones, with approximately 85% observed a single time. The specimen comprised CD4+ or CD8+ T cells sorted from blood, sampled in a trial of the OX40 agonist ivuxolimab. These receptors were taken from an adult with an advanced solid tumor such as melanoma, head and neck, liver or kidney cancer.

The CDR3 region is CSAPRADTQYF. The CDR3, as DNA: TGCAGTGCTCCCAGGGCAGATACGCAGTATTTT. The rearrangement joins TRBV20-1 to TRBJ2-3; a weak D match, TRBD1 (5 bases). This CDR3 has 11 amino acids. Trimming took off 5 bases at V and 4 bases at J, with 7 bases between the two ends. Germline V gives CDR1 DFQATT, CDR2 SNEGSKA (reference sequence).

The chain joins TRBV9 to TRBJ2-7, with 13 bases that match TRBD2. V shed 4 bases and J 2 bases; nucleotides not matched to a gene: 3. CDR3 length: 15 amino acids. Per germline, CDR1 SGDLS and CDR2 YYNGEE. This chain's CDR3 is CASSPGTSGTYEQYF. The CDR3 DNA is TGTGCCAGCAGCCCCGGGACTAGCGGGACCTACGAGCAGTACTTC.

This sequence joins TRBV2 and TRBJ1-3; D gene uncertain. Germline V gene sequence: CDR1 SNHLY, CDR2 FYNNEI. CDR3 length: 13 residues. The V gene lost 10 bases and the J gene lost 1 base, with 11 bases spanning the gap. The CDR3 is CATREGSGNTIYF. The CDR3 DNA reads TGTGCCACTCGCGAAGGGTCTGGAAACACCATATATTTT.

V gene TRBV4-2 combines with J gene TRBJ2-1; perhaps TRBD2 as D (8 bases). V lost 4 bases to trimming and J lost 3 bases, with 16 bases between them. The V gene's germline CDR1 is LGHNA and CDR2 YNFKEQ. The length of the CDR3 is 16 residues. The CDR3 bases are TGTGCCAGCAGCCCAGGGGGTAGCGGGAACTACAATGAGCAGTTCTTC. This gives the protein CASSPGGSGNYNEQFF.

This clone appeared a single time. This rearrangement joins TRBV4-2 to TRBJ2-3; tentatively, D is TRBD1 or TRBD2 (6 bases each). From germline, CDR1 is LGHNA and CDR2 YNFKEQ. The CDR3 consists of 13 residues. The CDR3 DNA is TGTGCTTGCAGCCAGGAGGGGGCAGATACGCAGTATTTT. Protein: CACSQEGADTQYF.

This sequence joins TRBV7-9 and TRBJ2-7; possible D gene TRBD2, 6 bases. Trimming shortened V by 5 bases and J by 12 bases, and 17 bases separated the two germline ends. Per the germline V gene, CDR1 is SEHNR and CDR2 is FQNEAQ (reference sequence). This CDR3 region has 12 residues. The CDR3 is CASSPRAGTPYF. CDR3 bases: TGTGCCAGCAGCCCCCGGGCAGGGACTCCGTACTTC.

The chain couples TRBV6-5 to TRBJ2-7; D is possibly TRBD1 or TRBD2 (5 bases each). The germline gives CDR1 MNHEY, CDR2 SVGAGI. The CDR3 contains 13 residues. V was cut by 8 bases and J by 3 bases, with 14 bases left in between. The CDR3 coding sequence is TGTGCCAGCCGGCGGTGGGGGAGCTACGAGCAGTACTTC. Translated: CASRRWGSYEQYF.

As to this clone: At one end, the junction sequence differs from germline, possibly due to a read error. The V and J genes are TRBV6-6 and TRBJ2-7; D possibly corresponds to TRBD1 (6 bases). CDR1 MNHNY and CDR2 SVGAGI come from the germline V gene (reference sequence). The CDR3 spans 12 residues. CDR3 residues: CAISGGTGEQYF. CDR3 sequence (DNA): TGTGCCATCAGTGGGGGCACAGGCGAGCAGTACTTC.

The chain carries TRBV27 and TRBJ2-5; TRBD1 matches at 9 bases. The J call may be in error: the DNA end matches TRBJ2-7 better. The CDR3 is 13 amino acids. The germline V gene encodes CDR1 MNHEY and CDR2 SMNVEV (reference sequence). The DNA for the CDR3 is TGTGCCAGCGGGCGGACAGGGGCCTACGAGCAGTACTTC. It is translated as CASGRTGAYEQYF.

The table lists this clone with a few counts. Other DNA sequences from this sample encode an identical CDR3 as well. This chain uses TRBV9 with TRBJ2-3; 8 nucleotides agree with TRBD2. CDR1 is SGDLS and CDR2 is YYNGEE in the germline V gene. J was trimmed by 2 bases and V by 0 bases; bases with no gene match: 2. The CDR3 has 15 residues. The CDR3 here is CASSVAGGPTDTQYF. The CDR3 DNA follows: TGTGCCAGCAGCGTAGCGGGAGGGCCCACAGATACGCAGTATTTT. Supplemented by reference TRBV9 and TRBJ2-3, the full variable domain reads DSGVTQTPKHLITATGQRVTLRCSPRSGDLSVYWYQQSLDQGLQFLIQYYNGEERAKGNILERFSAQQFPDLHSELNLSSLELGDSALYFCASSVAGGPTDTQYFGPGTRLTVL.

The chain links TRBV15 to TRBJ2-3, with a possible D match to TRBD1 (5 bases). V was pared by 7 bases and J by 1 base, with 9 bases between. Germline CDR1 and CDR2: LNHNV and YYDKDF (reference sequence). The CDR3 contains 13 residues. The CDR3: CATNVQGTDTQYF. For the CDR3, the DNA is TGTGCCACCAACGTACAGGGCACAGATACGCAGTATTTT. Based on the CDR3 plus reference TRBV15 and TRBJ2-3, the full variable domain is DAMVIQNPRYQVTQFGKPVTLSCSQTLNHNVMYWYQQKSSQAPKLLFHYYDKDFNNEADTPDNFQSRRPNTSFCFLDIRSPGLGDTAMYLCATNVQGTDTQYFGPGTRLTVL.

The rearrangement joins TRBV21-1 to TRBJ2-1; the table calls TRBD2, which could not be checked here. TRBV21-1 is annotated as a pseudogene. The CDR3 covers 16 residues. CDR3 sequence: CASSKKKEARKDEQFF. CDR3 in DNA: TGTGCCAGCAGCAAAAAGAAGGAGGCGAGGAAGGATGAGCAGTTCTTC.

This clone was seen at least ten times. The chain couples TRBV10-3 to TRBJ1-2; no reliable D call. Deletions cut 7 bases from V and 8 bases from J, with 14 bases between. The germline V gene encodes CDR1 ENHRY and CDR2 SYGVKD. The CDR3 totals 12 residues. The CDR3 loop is CAIKLTASGYTF. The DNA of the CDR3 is TGTGCCATCAAGCTAACAGCTTCCGGCTACACCTTC.

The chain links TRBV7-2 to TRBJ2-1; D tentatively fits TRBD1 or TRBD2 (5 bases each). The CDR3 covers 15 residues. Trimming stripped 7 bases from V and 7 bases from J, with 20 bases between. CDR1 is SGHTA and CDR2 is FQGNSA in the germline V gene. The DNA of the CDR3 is TGTGCCAGCACCATAGGGGCTAGCCGGGCGAATGAGCAGTTCTTC. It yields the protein CASTIGASRANEQFF.

CDR3 sequence reads: CASSDPGYEQYF. CDR3 bases: TGCGCCAGCAGTGACCCGGGGTACGAGCAGTACTTC. This chain links TRBV10-1 with TRBJ2-7; maybe TRBD2 (5 bases). The CDR3 spans 12 residues. Between the trimmed V and J ends, which lost 3 bases and 4 bases, there was a span of 7 bases. The germline V gene encodes CDR1 WNHNN and CDR2 SYGVQD (reference sequence).

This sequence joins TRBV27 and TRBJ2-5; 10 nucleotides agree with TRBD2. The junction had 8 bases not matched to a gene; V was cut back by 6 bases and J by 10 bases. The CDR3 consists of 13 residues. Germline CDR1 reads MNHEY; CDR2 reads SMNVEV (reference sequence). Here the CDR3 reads CASRRLAGDNQYF. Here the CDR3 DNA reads TGTGCCAGCAGAAGGCTAGCGGGAGACAACCAGTACTTC.

The CDR3 is CASSLPGQVRYGYTF. CDR3 nucleotide sequence: TGTGCCAGTAGCCTCCCGGGTCAGGTCCGGTATGGCTACACCTTC. The genes are TRBV19 and TRBJ1-2, with D unresolved. This CDR3 is built from 15 residues. Deletions cut 6 bases from V and 5 bases from J, with 19 bases between. Germline assignment: CDR1 LNHDA and CDR2 SQIVND (reference sequence).

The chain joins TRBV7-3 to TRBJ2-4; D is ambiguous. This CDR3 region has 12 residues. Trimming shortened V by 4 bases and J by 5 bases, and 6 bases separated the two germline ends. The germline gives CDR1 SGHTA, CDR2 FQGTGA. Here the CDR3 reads CASSSEENIQYF. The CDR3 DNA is TGTGCCAGCAGCTCCGAGGAAAACATTCAGTACTTC.

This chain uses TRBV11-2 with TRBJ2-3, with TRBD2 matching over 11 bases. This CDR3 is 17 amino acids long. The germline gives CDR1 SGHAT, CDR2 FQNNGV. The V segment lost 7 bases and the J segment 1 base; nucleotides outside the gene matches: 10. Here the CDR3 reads CASKIGPGLAGTDTQYF. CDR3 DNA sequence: TGTGCCAGCAAGATAGGCCCGGGACTAGCGGGCACAGATACGCAGTATTTT.

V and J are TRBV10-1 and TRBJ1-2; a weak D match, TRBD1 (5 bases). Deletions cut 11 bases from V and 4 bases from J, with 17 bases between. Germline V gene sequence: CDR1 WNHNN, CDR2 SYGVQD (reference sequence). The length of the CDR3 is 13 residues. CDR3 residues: CAFLEGTFYGYTF. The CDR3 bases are TGCGCCTTTCTAGAGGGGACGTTCTATGGCTACACCTTC.

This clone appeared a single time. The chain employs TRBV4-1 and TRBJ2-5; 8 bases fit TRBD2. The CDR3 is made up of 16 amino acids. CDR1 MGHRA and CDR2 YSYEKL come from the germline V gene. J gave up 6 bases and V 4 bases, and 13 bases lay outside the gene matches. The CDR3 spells CASSPTGGLGRKTQYF. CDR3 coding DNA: TGCGCCAGCAGCCCGACGGGAGGGCTGGGAAGGAAGACCCAGTACTTC.

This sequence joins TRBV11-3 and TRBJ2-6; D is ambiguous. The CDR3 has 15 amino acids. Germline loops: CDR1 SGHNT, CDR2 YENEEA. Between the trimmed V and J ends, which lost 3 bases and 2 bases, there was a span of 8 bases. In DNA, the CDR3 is TGTGCCAGCAGCTTCTCAGGCCCTGGGGCCAACGTCCTGACTTTC. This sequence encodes CASSFSGPGANVLTF. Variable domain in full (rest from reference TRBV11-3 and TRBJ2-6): EAGVVQSPRYKIIEKKQPVAFWCNPISGHNTLYWYLQNLGQGPELLIRYENEEAVDDSQLPKDRFSAERLKGVDSTLKIQPAELGDSAVYLCASSFSGPGANVLTFGAGSRLTVL.